This T cell receptor (beta chain) was sequenced for a study of T cells in Graves' hyperthyroidism and ophthalmopathy. Ten or more counts support this clonotype. This CDR3 spans 15 amino acids. V lost 5 bases, J lost 0 bases, and 8 bases stayed unmatched. CDR1 is SGHRS and CDR2 is YFSETQ in the germline V gene. RNA transcripts gave rise to amplified TCR beta CDR3 regions. HTBI primers were employed in a first-round RT-PCR of the TCR CDR3. TCRdb fed the multiplex PCR reads into MiXCR, producing one record per CDR3 protein. The data contain hundreds of thousands of distinct CDR3 sequences, about 15% of them seen just once; the ten biggest clones take up about 21%.

The sequenced sample consisted of blood. The sequence came from a woman aged 55-70 years with Graves' ophthalmopathy. This chain connects TRBV5-1 to TRBJ2-7; TRBD2 matches 7 bases. Written as DNA, the CDR3 is TGCGCCAGCAGGGCCGGCACTAGCGCCTCCTACGAGCAGTACTTC. Amino acid sequence: CASRAGTSASYEQYF.